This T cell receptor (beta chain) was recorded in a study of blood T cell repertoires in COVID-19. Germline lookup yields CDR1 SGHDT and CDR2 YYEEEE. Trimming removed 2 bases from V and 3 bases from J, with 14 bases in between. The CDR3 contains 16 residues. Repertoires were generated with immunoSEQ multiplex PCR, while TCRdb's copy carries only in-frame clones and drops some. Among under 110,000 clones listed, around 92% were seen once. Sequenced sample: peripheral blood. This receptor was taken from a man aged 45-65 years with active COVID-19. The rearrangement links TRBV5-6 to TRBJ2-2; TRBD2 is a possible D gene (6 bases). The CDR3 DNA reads TGTGCCAGCAGCTTTACACGGGACTCATACACCGGGGAGCTGTTTTTT. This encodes CASSFTRDSYTGELFF.